This TCR beta chain was recorded in a study of blood T cell repertoires in COVID-19. The CDR3 spans 14 residues. Trimming cost V 6 bases and J 6 bases; bases outside gene matches: 5. CDR1 and CDR2 from the germline V gene are SNHLY and FYNNEI. Here immunoSEQ multiplex PCR was the method, and the copy in TCRdb shows in-frame clones only, minus some. The repertoire consists of roughly 200,000 clones, with approximately 85% occurring once and the leading ten covering around 8%. The chain is built from TRBV2 and TRBJ2-1, with 10 nucleotides matching TRBD2. The receptor was isolated from a woman of 80 years or more with COVID-19, enrolled during active disease. Sequenced material: peripheral blood. CDR3 DNA sequence: TGTGCCAGCAGGGGACTAGCGACGGGCAATGAGCAGTTCTTC. Translated, it gives CASRGLATGNEQFF.